One and the same sample provided the 10 T cell receptor beta chains below, sequenced in a study of shared clonotypes between healthy human individuals. Method: immunoSEQ multiplex PCR; TCRdb's copy keeps in-frame clones and lacks some. This table has hundreds of thousands of clones, 74% appearing once. The sample was memory CD4+ T cells sorted from blood. The subset denotes: CD45RA-negative fraction. The receptors shown here come from a woman in her 30s in good health.

V usage is TRBV9 and J usage is TRBJ2-3, with 9 bases fitting TRBD2. There are 16 residues in the CDR3. Germline assignment: CDR1 SGDLS and CDR2 YYNGEE. The V segment lost 4 bases and the J segment 5 bases; nucleotides outside the gene matches: 11. Here the CDR3 reads CASSPHGLASGDTQYF. The CDR3, as DNA: TGTGCCAGCAGCCCACACGGACTAGCGTCTGGAGATACGCAGTATTTT.

The rearrangement links TRBV5-1 to TRBJ1-1, with D maybe TRBD1 (5 bases). This CDR3 contains 12 residues. In germline, CDR1 is SGHRS, CDR2 YFSETQ. Trimming pared 0 bases from V and 10 bases from J, leaving 10 bases between. The CDR3 nucleotides read TGCGCCAGCAGCTTGGATCTGGGGCGAGCTTTCTTT. This gives the protein CASSLDLGRAFF.

V gene TRBV28 combines with J gene TRBJ1-5; the match to TRBD1 covers 7 bases. Germline lookup yields CDR1 MDHEN and CDR2 SYDVKM. The CDR3 is 14 residues long. The V and J ends lost 6 bases and 5 bases, in that order; junction bases with no gene match: 7. The DNA of the CDR3 is TGTGCCAGCAGGCCGGGACAGTGGCATCAGCCCCAGCATTTT. Translated, it gives CASRPGQWHQPQHF.

Remarks on this clone: A read error is possible here, since a much larger clone lies one base away. This sample also contains other DNA sequences that code for the same CDR3. V and J are TRBV9 and TRBJ2-1; 15 nucleotides line up with TRBD2. Per germline, CDR1 SGDLS and CDR2 YYNGEE. This CDR3 has 20 amino acids. The CDR3 sequence is CASSPSVGGWTSGRDNEQFF. The CDR3 region has the DNA TGCGCCAGCAGCCCGTCCGTTGGAGGGTGGACTAGCGGGAGGGACAATGAGCAGTTCTTC.

With respect to this clone: Other DNA sequences of this sample code for an identical CDR3. The genes are TRBV11-2 and TRBJ1-2; TRBD1 might be the D (6 bases). The V and J ends lost 1 base and 3 bases respectively, with 6 bases between them. The CDR3 has 13 amino acids. Germline loops: CDR1 SGHAT, CDR2 FQNNGV. The DNA of the CDR3 is TGTGCCAGCAGCTTAGGACAGGACTATGGCTACACCTTC. This sequence encodes CASSLGQDYGYTF.

This chain joins TRBV9 and TRBJ1-1, with a possible D match to TRBD1 (6 bases). Deletions cut 2 bases from V and 6 bases from J, with 17 bases between. This CDR3 region has 15 residues. Germline V lookup: CDR1 SGDLS, CDR2 YYNGEE. CDR3 residues: CASSVASGGHSEAFF. The CDR3 nucleotides read TGTGCCAGCAGCGTCGCATCCGGGGGGCATTCTGAAGCTTTCTTT.

This sequence joins TRBV10-3 and TRBJ2-1; possibly TRBD2 for D (6 bases). This CDR3 contains 15 residues. Germline V CDR1 and CDR2: ENHRY, SYGVKD. V lost 10 bases, J lost 6 bases, and 22 bases lay in between. CDR3 bases: TGTGCCACCACGGCAAGAGCGGAGGGTGGCAATGAGCAGTTCTTC. Translated, it gives CATTARAEGGNEQFF.

This chain links TRBV5-6 with TRBJ1-1, with TRBD1 as a possible D gene (5 bases). Trimming pared 0 bases from V and 1 base from J, leaving 10 bases between. The CDR3 loop spans 15 amino acids. The germline V gene has CDR1 SGHDT and CDR2 YYEEEE. CDR3 in amino acids: CASSLAGRGNTEAFF. CDR3 sequence (DNA): TGTGCCAGCAGCTTGGCGGGACGCGGGAACACTGAAGCTTTCTTT. The entire variable domain, with the rest obtained from reference TRBV5-6 and TRBJ1-1, is as follows: DAGVTQSPTHLIKTRGQQVTLRCSPKSGHDTVSWYQQALGQGPQFIFQYYEEEERQRGNFPDRFSGHQFPNYSSELNVNALLLGDSALYLCASSLAGRGNTEAFFGQGTRLTVV.

V usage is TRBV28 and J usage is TRBJ1-2, with D perhaps matching TRBD1 (5 bases). CDR1 is MDHEN and CDR2 is SYDVKM in the germline V gene. The CDR3 runs to 14 residues. V gave up 7 bases and J gave up 1 base, with 13 bases separating them. The CDR3 sequence: CASTAQTVNYGYTF. DNA for the CDR3: TGTGCCAGCACGGCTCAGACAGTTAACTATGGCTACACCTTC.

The V and J genes are TRBV27 and TRBJ1-2; possibly TRBD1 for D (5 bases). The CDR3 length is 17 residues. V was shortened by 2 bases and J by 4 bases, with 20 bases between the two germline ends. CDR1 is MNHEY and CDR2 is SMNVEV in the germline V gene (reference sequence). The CDR3 nucleotides are TGTGCCAGCAGTTTAAACCCATCCCAGGGAGTAGGCTATGGCTACACCTTC. Translated: CASSLNPSQGVGYGYTF.